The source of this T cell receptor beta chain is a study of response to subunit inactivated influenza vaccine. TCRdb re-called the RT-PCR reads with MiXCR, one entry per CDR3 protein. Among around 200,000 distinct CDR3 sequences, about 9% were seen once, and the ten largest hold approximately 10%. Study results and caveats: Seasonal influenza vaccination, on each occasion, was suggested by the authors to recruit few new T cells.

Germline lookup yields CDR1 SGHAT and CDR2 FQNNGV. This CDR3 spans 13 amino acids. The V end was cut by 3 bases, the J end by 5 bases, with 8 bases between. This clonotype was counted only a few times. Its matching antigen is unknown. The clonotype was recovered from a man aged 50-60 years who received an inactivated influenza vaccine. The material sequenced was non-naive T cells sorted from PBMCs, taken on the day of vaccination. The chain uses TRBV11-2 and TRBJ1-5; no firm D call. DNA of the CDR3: TGTGCCAGCAGCTTTCTTCCGGATCAGCCCCAGCATTTT. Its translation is CASSFLPDQPQHF.